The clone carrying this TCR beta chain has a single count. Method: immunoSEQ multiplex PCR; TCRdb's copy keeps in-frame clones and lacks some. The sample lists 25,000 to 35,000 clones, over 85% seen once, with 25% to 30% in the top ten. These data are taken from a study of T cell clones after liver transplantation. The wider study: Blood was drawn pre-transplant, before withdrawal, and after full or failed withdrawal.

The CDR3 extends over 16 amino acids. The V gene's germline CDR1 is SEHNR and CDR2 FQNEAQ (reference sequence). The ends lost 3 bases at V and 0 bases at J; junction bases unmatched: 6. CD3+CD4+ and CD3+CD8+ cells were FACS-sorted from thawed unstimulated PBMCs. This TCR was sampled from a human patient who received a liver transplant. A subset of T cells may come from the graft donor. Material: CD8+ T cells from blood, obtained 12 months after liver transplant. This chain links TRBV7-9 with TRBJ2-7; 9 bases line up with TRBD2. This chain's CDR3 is CASSFRAGGLSYEQYF. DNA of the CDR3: TGTGCCAGCAGCTTCCGAGCGGGAGGTCTCTCCTACGAGCAGTACTTC.